One sample yielded the 13 T cell receptor beta chains listed below, sequenced in a study of blood T cell repertoires in COVID-19. Only in-frame clones appear in the TCRdb table, and some are missing; sequencing was by immunoSEQ multiplex PCR. Of about 42,000 clones detected, approximately 91% appear once; the ten largest clones hold about 0.36%. Sequenced sample: peripheral blood. The source of these receptors is a human donor in a cohort sampled during active COVID-19.

This clone was seen a handful of times. The rearrangement links TRBV4-3 to TRBJ1-6; D gene ambiguous. Looked up from germline, CDR1 is LGHNA and CDR2 is YSLEER. The CDR3 is 13 amino acids. V lost 0 bases and J lost 14, with 11 bases in between. The CDR3 spells CASSQESGMALHF. The CDR3 DNA reads TGCGCCAGCAGCCAAGAATCGGGTATGGCCCTCCACTTT.

This clone is a singleton in its sample. V usage is TRBV7-9 and J usage is TRBJ1-1; the D is unclear. Germline V gene lookup returns CDR1 SEHNR and CDR2 FQNEAQ (reference sequence). The CDR3 is made up of 13 amino acids. Trimming cost V 1 base and J 10 bases, with 13 bases left between them. The CDR3 coding sequence is TGTGCCAGCAGCTTAGTTCGGGTGGCGGGAGCTTTCTTT. Translating it yields CASSLVRVAGAFF.

V gene TRBV19 combines with J gene TRBJ1-5; TRBD1 might be the D (6 bases). The CDR3 is 16 residues long. Germline assignment: CDR1 LNHDA and CDR2 SQIVND (reference sequence). The V end was cut by 6 bases, the J end by 0 bases, with 15 bases between. The CDR3 loop is CASSPTGGASNQPQHF. CDR3 DNA sequence: TGTGCCAGTAGCCCTACGGGGGGGGCTAGCAATCAGCCCCAGCATTTT.

This clone was observed once. The chain couples TRBV27 to TRBJ1-1; D call uncertain. V was trimmed by 3 bases and J by 3 bases, leaving 8 bases between them. The CDR3 spans 13 residues. Germline V gene lookup returns CDR1 MNHEY and CDR2 SMNVEV (reference sequence). The CDR3 region is CASSFSTYTEAFF. CDR3 DNA: TGTGCCAGCAGTTTCTCGACTTACACTGAAGCTTTCTTT.

The chain uses TRBV27 and TRBJ1-6; TRBD1 agrees at 7 bases. With 6 bases clipped from V and 5 bases from J, the junction kept 10 bases outside the gene matches. The CDR3 spans 16 residues. CDR1 MNHEY and CDR2 SMNVEV come from the germline V gene (reference sequence). This CDR3 is CASRSIGTVNNSPLHF. The CDR3 region has the DNA TGTGCCAGCAGATCTATCGGGACAGTGAATAATTCACCCCTCCACTTT.

The J gene is TRBJ1-1, the V gene TRBV4-2; 7 nucleotides match TRBD1. The CDR3 has 14 amino acids. Germline assignment: CDR1 LGHNA and CDR2 YNFKEQ. Losses at the gene ends were 4 bases for V and 4 bases for J; bases not matched to a gene: 6. The CDR3 coding sequence is TGTGCCAGCAGCCGGAAACAGGGGATCACTGAAGCTTTCTTT. It translates to CASSRKQGITEAFF.

The chain employs TRBV7-2 and TRBJ1-2; 9 bases agree with TRBD1. Trimming at V came to 5 bases and at J to 4 bases, leaving 14 bases not matched to a gene. The length of the CDR3 is 17 residues. CDR1 SGHTA and CDR2 FQGNSA come from the germline V gene. The CDR3 spells CASSLPGQGLLAYGYTF. CDR3 DNA: TGTGCCAGCAGCCTACCGGGACAGGGCCTTCTTGCCTATGGCTACACCTTC.

The chain is built from TRBV7-9 and TRBJ2-7, with 7 bases matching TRBD2. V dropped 0 bases and J dropped 4; count of bases not matched to a gene: 3. Germline V gene data show CDR1 as SEHNR and CDR2 as FQNEAQ (reference sequence). CDR3 length: 14 amino acids. The CDR3 DNA reads as TGTGCCAGCAGCTTAGCGGGAGGGCTATACGAGCAGTACTTC. Amino acid sequence: CASSLAGGLYEQYF.

The J gene is TRBJ1-3, the V gene TRBV11-2; D is unresolved. Per the germline V gene, CDR1 is SGHAT and CDR2 is FQNNGV. This CDR3 region has 16 residues. V was pared by 3 bases and J by 0 bases, with 12 bases between. CDR3 protein: CASSFRRTPSGNTIYF. The CDR3 DNA reads TGTGCCAGCAGCTTTCGGCGGACTCCCTCTGGAAACACCATATATTTT. The whole variable domain, remainder taken from reference TRBV11-2 and TRBJ1-3, is EAGVAQSPRYKIIEKRQSVAFWCNPISGHATLYWYQQILGQGPKLLIQFQNNGVVDDSQLPKDRFSAERLKGVDSTLKIQPAKLEDSAVYLCASSFRRTPSGNTIYFGEGSWLTVV.

V and J are TRBV5-4 and TRBJ2-7; D remains unclear. V gave up 1 base and J gave up 0 bases, with 5 bases separating them. From germline, CDR1 is SGHNT and CDR2 YYREEE (reference sequence). CDR3 length: 13 residues. CDR3 nucleotides: TGTGCCAGCAGCTTGACCGGCTCCTACGAGCAGTACTTC. It yields the protein CASSLTGSYEQYF.

The V and J genes are TRBV6-5 and TRBJ1-2; 7 bases fit TRBD1. The junction had 9 bases not matched to a gene; V was cut back by 7 bases and J by 4 bases. Looked up from germline, CDR1 is MNHEY and CDR2 is SVGAGI. This CDR3 region has 14 residues. In nucleotides, the CDR3 is TGTGCCAGCACCGACGGAGGGGGCATCTATGGCTACACCTTC. Translating gives CASTDGGGIYGYTF.

The rearrangement joins TRBV25-1 to TRBJ1-2, with TRBD1 as a possible D gene (5 bases). CDR1 and CDR2 from the germline V gene are MGHDK and SYGVNS. The CDR3 is 13 amino acids. The V and J ends lost 0 bases and 7 bases respectively, with 9 bases between them. The CDR3 DNA sequence: TGTGCCAGCAGTGAATATAAGGGGTCTGGCTACACCTTC. Translation: CASSEYKGSGYTF.

The chain combines TRBV6-6 with TRBJ1-6; D is unclear. Germline CDR1 reads MNHNY; CDR2 reads SVGAGI (reference sequence). Trimming left V 6 bases short and J 14 bases short, with 11 bases between. This CDR3 comprises 11 residues. The CDR3 bases are TGTGCCAGCAGCGAACTAGGAGCCCTCCACTTT. Translation gives CASSELGALHF.